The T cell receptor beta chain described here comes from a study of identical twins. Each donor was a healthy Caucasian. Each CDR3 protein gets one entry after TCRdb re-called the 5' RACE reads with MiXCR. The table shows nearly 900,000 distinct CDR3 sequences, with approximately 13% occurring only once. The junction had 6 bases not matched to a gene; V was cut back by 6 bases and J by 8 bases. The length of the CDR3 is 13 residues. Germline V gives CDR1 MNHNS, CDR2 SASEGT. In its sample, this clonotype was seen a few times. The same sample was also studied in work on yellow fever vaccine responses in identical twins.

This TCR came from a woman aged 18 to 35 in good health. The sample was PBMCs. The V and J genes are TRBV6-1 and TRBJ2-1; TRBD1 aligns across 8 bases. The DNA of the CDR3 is TGTGCCAGCAGCCTGACAGGGGATGATGAGCAGTTCTTC. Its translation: CASSLTGDDEQFF.